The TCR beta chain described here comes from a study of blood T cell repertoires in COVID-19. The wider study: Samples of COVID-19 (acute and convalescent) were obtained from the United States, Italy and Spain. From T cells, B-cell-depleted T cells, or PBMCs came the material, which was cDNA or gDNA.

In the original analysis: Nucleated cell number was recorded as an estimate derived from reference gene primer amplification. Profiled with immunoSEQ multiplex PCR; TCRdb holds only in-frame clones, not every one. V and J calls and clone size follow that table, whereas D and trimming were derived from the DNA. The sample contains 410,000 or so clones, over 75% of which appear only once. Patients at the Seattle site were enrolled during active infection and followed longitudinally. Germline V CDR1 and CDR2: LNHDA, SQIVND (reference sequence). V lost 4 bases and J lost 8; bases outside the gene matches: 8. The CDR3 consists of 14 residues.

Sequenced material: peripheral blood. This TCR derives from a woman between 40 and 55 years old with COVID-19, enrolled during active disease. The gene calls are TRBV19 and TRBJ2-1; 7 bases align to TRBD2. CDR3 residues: CASSNGLDIYEQFF. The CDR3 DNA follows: TGTGCCAGTAGTAACGGACTAGATATCTATGAGCAGTTCTTC.